This T cell receptor (beta chain) was identified in a study of cytomegalovirus exposure and HLA in healthy donors. CDR1 is MDHEN and CDR2 is SYDVKM in the germline V gene. The CDR3 contains 11 residues. V was shortened by 6 bases and J by 10 bases, with 10 bases between the two germline ends. The study ran its PCR with 60 Vbeta and 13 Jbeta primers. TCRdb's copy holds only in-frame clones and misses some; the assay was immunoSEQ multiplex PCR. The top ten clones hold roughly 4.7% of a sample with approximately 160,000 clones, roughly 80% of them seen once. This TCR was sampled from a woman in her 50s in good health and CMV-seropositive. Sequencing input: PBMCs. The V and J genes are TRBV28 and TRBJ1-5; D is unclear. Here the CDR3 reads CASSPGDPQHF. The CDR3 region has the DNA TGTGCCAGCAGCCCCGGGGATCCCCAGCATTTT.